The 21 T cell receptor beta chains presented below share a single source sample, sequenced in a study of control samples from healthy donors and cancer patients. Profiled with immunoSEQ multiplex PCR; TCRdb holds only in-frame clones, not every one. Here the sample spans 100,000 or so clones, just over 90% being singletons. Sequencing input: blood. These receptors were obtained from a woman aged 25 to 39 in good health.

This clone was seen only once. The V call is TRBV6-6, the J call TRBJ2-7; D perhaps matches TRBD1 (5 bases). The CDR3 has 16 residues. V lost 2 bases and J lost 0, with 14 bases in between. Germline V gene lookup returns CDR1 MNHNY and CDR2 SVGAGI (reference sequence). The CDR3 protein is CASSYGLSTVSYEQYF. CDR3 in DNA: TGTGCCAGCAGTTACGGGCTATCGACAGTCTCCTACGAGCAGTACTTC.

V is TRBV7-8 and J is TRBJ1-3; D is unresolved. Trimming left V 7 bases short and J 7 bases short, with 23 bases between. Germline V gene data show CDR1 as SGHVS and CDR2 as FQNEAQ. This CDR3 has 16 amino acids. CDR3: CASTNNLPLRRNTIYF. CDR3 nucleotide sequence: TGTGCCAGCACCAATAACCTGCCCCTCCGGAGGAACACCATATATTTT. The full variable domain, in which reference TRBV7-8 and TRBJ1-3 provide the parts outside the CDR3, is GAGVSQSPRYKVAKRGQDVALRCDPISGHVSLFWYQQALGQGPEFLTYFQNEAQLDKSGLPSDRFFAERPEGSVSTLKIQRTQQEDSAVYLCASTNNLPLRRNTIYFGEGSWLTVV.

The chain has TRBV2 and TRBJ1-5, with 9 bases matching TRBD1. CDR3 length: 15 residues. V was pared by 6 bases and J by 3 bases, with 6 bases of the junction left unmatched. In germline, CDR1 is SNHLY, CDR2 FYNNEI. CDR3 bases: TGTGCCAGCAGCGCCAGGACAGGGGACAATCAGCCCCAGCATTTT. Translating gives CASSARTGDNQPQHF.

V and J are TRBV7-6 and TRBJ1-5; D remains ambiguous. This CDR3 region has 15 residues. Trimming stripped 1 base from V and 0 bases from J, with 7 bases between. The germline gives CDR1 SGHVS, CDR2 FNYEAQ. CDR3 residues: CASSLVGDSNQPQHF. CDR3 sequence (DNA): TGTGCCAGCAGCTTAGTTGGGGATAGCAATCAGCCCCAGCATTTT.

The chain recombines TRBV7-9 with TRBJ2-7, with D tentatively TRBD1 (6 bases). This CDR3 spans 17 amino acids. The V end was cut by 6 bases, the J end by 0 bases, with 21 bases between. Germline CDR1 SEHNR, CDR2 FQNEAQ (reference sequence). The CDR3 DNA reads as TGTGCCAGCAGTTTCCACCTCCGAGACAGGAACTCCTACGAGCAGTACTTC. Translating gives CASSFHLRDRNSYEQYF.

Regarding this clone: Other DNA sequences in this specimen translate into the identical CDR3. The gene calls are TRBV5-1 and TRBJ1-5, with a possible D match to TRBD1 (6 bases). This CDR3 spans 13 amino acids. Germline lookup yields CDR1 SGHRS and CDR2 YFSETQ. Deletions cut 0 bases from V and 5 bases from J, with 6 bases between. CDR3 DNA: TGCGCCAGCAGCTTGGGGACAGATCAGCCCCAGCATTTT. Encoded protein: CASSLGTDQPQHF.

The chain uses TRBV19 and TRBJ1-4, with D hard to call. The CDR3 runs to 13 residues. Germline CDR1 and CDR2: LNHDA and SQIVND (reference sequence). Trimming took 6 bases from V and 3 from J, leaving 8 bases between them. CDR3 DNA sequence: TGTGCCAGTAGAAAACCGGCTAATGAAAAACTGTTTTTT. Protein sequence: CASRKPANEKLFF.

J is TRBJ1-6 and V is TRBV7-6; D may be TRBD1 (6 bases). The CDR3 extends over 13 amino acids. The V end lost 6 bases, the J end lost 7 bases, and 10 bases lay between the germline ends. CDR1 is SGHVS and CDR2 is FNYEAQ in the germline V gene. The CDR3 is CASSKTGNSPLHF. CDR3 DNA sequence: TGTGCCAGCAGTAAAACAGGGAATTCACCCCTCCACTTT.

This clone was observed a few times. Here the CDR3 DNA reads TGTGCCAGCAGTTACCCAGGGGCTAACTATGGCTACACCTTC. This codes for CASSYPGANYGYTF. The V and J genes are TRBV6-5 and TRBJ1-2; D is possibly TRBD1 (6 bases). CDR1 and CDR2 (germline): MNHEY, SVGAGI. The CDR3 length is 14 residues. The V end lost 2 bases, the J end lost 0 bases, and 7 bases lay between the germline ends.

V and J are TRBV5-1 and TRBJ1-2; 8 positions match TRBD1. CDR1 SGHRS and CDR2 YFSETQ come from the germline V gene. After removal of 0 bases from V and 8 bases from J, the junction contained 3 bases not matched to a gene. The CDR3 spans 13 residues. The CDR3 protein is CASSLGTGQGYTF. The CDR3 DNA sequence: TGCGCCAGCAGCTTGGGGACAGGGCAAGGCTACACCTTC.

The chain recombines TRBV28 with TRBJ1-2; D gene uncertain. The CDR3 length is 16 residues. The germline V gene has CDR1 MDHEN and CDR2 SYDVKM. Trimming stripped 4 bases from V and 3 bases from J, with 18 bases between. The CDR3: CASSSPAVAADYGYTF. The CDR3, as DNA: TGTGCCAGCAGTTCCCCGGCGGTGGCAGCCGACTATGGCTACACCTTC.

This chain's CDR3 is CASSQEVLGGGRSANEKLFF. Here the CDR3 DNA reads TGTGCCAGCAGCCAAGAGGTTCTCGGCGGGGGCAGATCCGCTAATGAAAAACTGTTTTTT. This rearrangement joins TRBV4-2 to TRBJ1-4; a weak D match, TRBD1 (6 bases). This CDR3 is 20 amino acids long. V lost 0 bases and J lost 3, with 23 bases in between. CDR1 is LGHNA, CDR2 YNFKEQ, per germline.

The chain recombines TRBV23-1 with TRBJ2-3; tentative D call: TRBD2 (7 bases). TRBV23-1 is labeled an ORF, and its function is uncertain. The CDR3 sequence is 17 residues long. With 7 bases removed from V and 1 base from J, the gap between germline ends came to 21 bases. CDR3 protein: CASTAFGGGPGTDTQYF. Written as DNA, the CDR3 is TGCGCCAGCACAGCCTTTGGCGGGGGCCCCGGCACAGATACGCAGTATTTT.

V usage is TRBV11-2 and J usage is TRBJ1-3; 7 bases align to TRBD1. Looked up from germline, CDR1 is SGHAT and CDR2 is FQNNGV. The CDR3 has 16 amino acids. Trimming removed 5 bases from V and 0 bases from J; junction bases left unmatched: 7. The CDR3 sequence is CASSLDRAFSGNTIYF. CDR3 bases: TGTGCCAGCAGCCTCGACAGGGCGTTCTCTGGAAACACCATATATTTT.

J is TRBJ2-4 and V is TRBV11-2, with D hard to call. With 0 bases removed from V and 0 bases from J, the gap between germline ends came to 12 bases. CDR1 and CDR2 from the germline V gene are SGHAT and FQNNGV. CDR3 length: 17 amino acids. CDR3 sequence: CASSLDVGIRAKNIQYF. CDR3 nucleotide sequence: TGTGCCAGCAGCTTAGATGTAGGCATCCGAGCCAAAAACATTCAGTACTTC.

V usage is TRBV11-2 and J usage is TRBJ1-2; unclear D gene. Trimming took off 3 bases at V and 7 bases at J, with 9 bases between the two ends. The CDR3 is 12 amino acids. Germline V gene sequence: CDR1 SGHAT, CDR2 FQNNGV. The CDR3 sequence is CASSLEYTGYTF. The DNA of the CDR3 is TGTGCCAGCAGCTTGGAATATACTGGCTACACCTTC.

The V and J genes are TRBV19 and TRBJ2-5, with TRBD2 matching 7 bases. J lost 3 bases, V lost 2 bases, and 3 bases had no gene match. This CDR3 contains 14 residues. Germline-derived CDR1 and CDR2 are LNHDA and SQIVND (reference sequence). This chain's CDR3 is CASSILGGKETQYF. The CDR3 nucleotides read TGTGCCAGTAGTATATTGGGAGGGAAAGAGACCCAGTACTTC.

The chain recombines TRBV11-2 with TRBJ1-2, with D perhaps TRBD1 (6 bases). V was clipped by 5 bases and J by 2 bases, with 9 bases between them. Germline V lookup: CDR1 SGHAT, CDR2 FQNNGV. CDR3 length: 13 residues. The CDR3 nucleotides read TGTGCCAGCAGCCTGGACAGCAACTATGGCTACACCTTC. This sequence encodes CASSLDSNYGYTF.

The chain combines TRBV28 with TRBJ1-5, with 8 bases fitting TRBD1. The ends lost 4 bases at V and 4 bases at J; junction bases unmatched: 3. Germline CDR1 is MDHEN and CDR2 is SYDVKM. The CDR3 runs 14 residues. The CDR3: CASSSGQGNQPQHF. The CDR3 nucleotides are TGTGCCAGCAGTTCAGGACAGGGAAATCAGCCCCAGCATTTT. Full variable domain (remainder filled in from reference TRBV28 and TRBJ1-5): DVKVTQSSRYLVKRTGEKVFLECVQDMDHENMFWYRQDPGLGLRLIYFSYDVKMKEKGDIPEGYSVSREKKERFSLILESASTNQTSMYLCASSSGQGNQPQHFGDGTRLSIL.

The V and J genes are TRBV6-4 and TRBJ2-1; TRBD2 matches 10 bases. Germline V gene data show CDR1 as MRHNA and CDR2 as SNTAGT. V gave up 4 bases and J gave up 0 bases; unmatched junction bases: 15. The CDR3 covers 20 residues. In DNA form, the CDR3 reads TGTGCCAGCAGTGTGACTGTTTCTAGCGGGGGAGCCAGCTCCTACAATGAGCAGTTCTTC. Translating gives CASSVTVSSGGASSYNEQFF.

This chain uses TRBV7-2 with TRBJ2-7, with D tentatively TRBD1 or TRBD2 (5 bases each). The CDR3 runs to 15 residues. Germline lookup yields CDR1 SGHTA and CDR2 FQGNSA. V gave up 4 bases and J gave up 0 bases, with 13 bases separating them. The CDR3 sequence: CASSSSGTDSYEQYF. The CDR3 DNA sequence: TGTGCCAGCAGCTCCTCCGGGACGGACTCCTACGAGCAGTACTTC.